One sample yielded the 27 T cell receptor beta chains listed below, sequenced in a study of cytomegalovirus exposure and HLA in healthy donors. Vbeta (60) and Jbeta (13) primers were used in the PCR. Sequenced by immunoSEQ multiplex PCR; TCRdb stores in-frame clones only, minus some. The sample gives 140,000 or so clones, 70% to 75% of which show up once; 1.5% to 2% is in the top ten. The source material was PBMCs. Receptors were obtained from a woman in her 30s in good health and CMV-seronegative.

The V call is TRBV2, the J call TRBJ1-5; D gene uncertain. Trimming pared 4 bases from V and 2 bases from J, leaving 12 bases between. The CDR3 covers 15 residues. Germline CDR1 reads SNHLY; CDR2 reads FYNNEI. CDR3 in DNA: TGTGCCAGCAGTGTTGGGAGAAGTGGCAATCAGCCCCAGCATTTT. It yields the protein CASSVGRSGNQPQHF.

The chain is built from TRBV7-9 and TRBJ1-1; D call uncertain. The CDR3 loop spans 15 amino acids. The germline CDR1 and CDR2 sequences are SEHNR and FQNEAQ (reference sequence). The CDR3 protein is CSTRFDWGVVTEAFF. The CDR3 bases are TGTTCCACGCGGTTTGACTGGGGAGTGGTAACTGAAGCTTTCTTT.

The V and J genes are TRBV5-6 and TRBJ2-5; 11 nucleotides line up with TRBD2. Unmatched junction bases numbered 4, after V lost 6 bases and J lost 0 bases. CDR3 size: 15 residues. Germline CDR1 is SGHDT and CDR2 is YYEEEE. The CDR3 DNA sequence: TGTGCCAGCACCTTAGCGGGGGGGCACCAAGAGACCCAGTACTTC. Translation: CASTLAGGHQETQYF.

The gene calls are TRBV28 and TRBJ1-2; D ambiguous. Between the trimmed V and J ends, which lost 2 bases and 5 bases, there was a span of 9 bases. CDR3 length equals 13 residues. Germline V gene sequence: CDR1 MDHEN, CDR2 SYDVKM. This CDR3 reads CASSLPGHYGYTF. CDR3 bases: TGTGCCAGCAGTTTACCAGGTCATTATGGCTACACCTTC.

The V gene is TRBV11-2, the J gene TRBJ2-1; 11 positions match TRBD2. The CDR3 covers 16 residues. V lost 5 bases and J lost 2; bases outside the gene matches: 5. Germline V CDR1 and CDR2: SGHAT, FQNNGV. The CDR3, as DNA: TGTGCCAGCAGCATGGGGACTAGCGGAGCCTACAATGAGCAGTTCTTC. Protein sequence: CASSMGTSGAYNEQFF.

Within the sample, this clone is medium-sized (0.01 to 0.1%). The V and J genes are TRBV9 and TRBJ2-7, with 7 bases fitting TRBD1. CDR3 length: 15 amino acids. Per the germline V gene, CDR1 is SGDLS and CDR2 is YYNGEE. The V gene end was trimmed by 3 bases and the J gene end by 5 bases; junction bases not matched to a gene: 11. CDR3 sequence (DNA): TGTGCCAGCAGCGAAAAAGGGGGCGTTGGCCACGAGCAGTACTTC. Encoded protein: CASSEKGGVGHEQYF.

The J gene is TRBJ2-1, the V gene TRBV27; a weak D match, TRBD2 (5 bases). CDR3 length equals 15 residues. CDR1 and CDR2 (germline): MNHEY, SMNVEV (reference sequence). The germline V and J ends were trimmed by 4 bases and 7 bases, with 17 bases remaining between them. The CDR3 sequence: CASSSNGLRANEQFF. The CDR3 DNA sequence: TGTGCCAGCAGTTCCAATGGACTCCGAGCGAATGAGCAGTTCTTC.

This clone was found once. This specimen includes other DNA sequences encoding the same CDR3. V and J are TRBV7-3 and TRBJ2-3; weak D call: TRBD1 (5 bases). Trimming pared 5 bases from V and 0 bases from J, leaving 12 bases between. Germline V gene lookup returns CDR1 SGHTA and CDR2 FQGTGA. The length of the CDR3 is 15 residues. The CDR3 DNA is TGTGCCAGCAGCCTAAGGGGCGGAAGCACAGATACGCAGTATTTT. Residues: CASSLRGGSTDTQYF.

The chain links TRBV7-3 to TRBJ2-7, with 7 bases lining up with TRBD1. The germline V gene encodes CDR1 SGHTA and CDR2 FQGTGA. With 5 bases clipped from V and 6 bases from J, the junction kept 7 bases outside the gene matches. The CDR3 spans 13 residues. CDR3 DNA: TGTGCCAGCAGCCCCCAGGGGGATCTCGAGCAGTACTTC. It yields the protein CASSPQGDLEQYF.

In its sample, this clone was seen once. The V gene is TRBV6-5, the J gene TRBJ2-7; 8 positions match TRBD1. Unmatched junction bases numbered 6, after V lost 11 bases and J lost 3 bases. There are 12 residues in the CDR3. CDR1 and CDR2 from the germline V gene are MNHEY and SVGAGI. The chain's CDR3 is CAPRTGLYEQYF. CDR3 in DNA: TGTGCCCCCCGGACAGGGCTCTACGAGCAGTACTTC.

Here the CDR3 DNA reads TGTGCCAGCAGTTCTTATGGCGGATTCCGATATGGCTACACCTTC. It codes for CASSSYGGFRYGYTF. The chain employs TRBV27 and TRBJ1-2; unclear D gene. V was trimmed by 4 bases and J by 5 bases, leaving 17 bases between them. The CDR3 contains 15 residues. Germline CDR1 MNHEY, CDR2 SMNVEV (reference sequence).

The table lists this clone with a few counts. V is TRBV2 and J is TRBJ2-7; D is perhaps TRBD1 (6 bases). V shed 6 bases and J shed 0 bases, with 12 bases lying between them. Germline V gene data show CDR1 as SNHLY and CDR2 as FYNNEI. The CDR3 runs to 14 residues. The DNA of the CDR3 is TGTGCCAGCAGCCGGGACAAAAGCTCCTACGAGCAGTACGTC. This sequence encodes CASSRDKSSYEQYV.

V and J are TRBV4-2 and TRBJ2-3; unclear D gene. In germline, CDR1 is LGHNA, CDR2 YNFKEQ. V lost 0 bases, J lost 3 bases, and 4 bases lay in between. This CDR3 has 13 residues. CDR3 DNA sequence: TGTGCCAGCAGCCAAGATCCGACAGATACGCAGTATTTT. It encodes CASSQDPTDTQYF.

A few counts support this clone. V is TRBV14 and J is TRBJ2-5; tentative D call: TRBD1 (5 bases). The ends were cut back, 0 bases at V and 4 bases at J, with 18 bases in the middle. CDR1 and CDR2 from the germline V gene are SGHDN and FVKESK. The CDR3 has 17 residues. CDR3: CASSQDWWQGNGETQYF. DNA of the CDR3: TGTGCCAGCAGCCAAGATTGGTGGCAGGGCAACGGAGAGACCCAGTACTTC.

The CDR3 DNA is TGCGCCAGCAGCCCATTGGGACAGATGGGGACCGGGGAGCTGTTTTTT. It yields the protein CASSPLGQMGTGELFF. V usage is TRBV4-1 and J usage is TRBJ2-2; 7 bases are shared with TRBD1. The J segment lost 5 bases and the V segment lost 4 bases, leaving 10 bases of the junction unmatched. CDR3 length: 16 amino acids. Per the germline V gene, CDR1 is MGHRA and CDR2 is YSYEKL.

This rearrangement joins TRBV5-1 to TRBJ1-2; 11 positions match TRBD1. V was clipped by 0 bases and J by 7 bases; unmatched bases: 8. Germline V gene lookup returns CDR1 SGHRS and CDR2 YFSETQ. The CDR3 extends over 16 amino acids. CDR3 residues: CASSLAGQGAPGGYTF. The DNA of the CDR3 is TGCGCCAGCAGCTTGGCTGGACAGGGGGCGCCGGGTGGCTACACCTTC.

The chain links TRBV7-2 to TRBJ2-5, with 9 bases aligning to TRBD1. CDR3 length: 16 residues. Germline CDR1 reads SGHTA; CDR2 reads FQGNSA. The V segment lost 2 bases and the J segment 2 bases; nucleotides outside the gene matches: 6. CDR3 protein: CASSLHGTGNQETQYF. The CDR3, as DNA: TGTGCCAGCAGCTTACATGGGACAGGGAATCAAGAGACCCAGTACTTC. The whole variable domain, remainder taken from reference TRBV7-2 and TRBJ2-5, is GAGVSQSPSNKVTEKGKDVELRCDPISGHTALYWYRQSLGQGLEFLIYFQGNSAPDKSGLPSDRFSAERTGGSVSTLTIQRTQQEDSAVYLCASSLHGTGNQETQYFGPGTRLLVL.

The rearrangement uses TRBV6-1 and TRBJ2-5; D is unresolved. The CDR3 is made up of 15 amino acids. The germline V gene encodes CDR1 MNHNS and CDR2 SASEGT. Trimming removed 0 bases at V and 5 bases at J, with 13 bases between. Written as DNA, the CDR3 is TGTGCCAGCAGTGAAGCGGTAGCAGAGTGGGAGACCCAGTACTTC. This encodes CASSEAVAEWETQYF.

The chain joins TRBV18 to TRBJ2-1, with 7 bases fitting TRBD2. Per the germline V gene, CDR1 is KGHSH and CDR2 is LQKENI. The CDR3 is 15 amino acids. V gave up 2 bases and J gave up 5 bases; unmatched junction bases: 6. CDR3 loop: CASSPRAGVNNEQFF. The CDR3 DNA is TGTGCCAGCTCACCAAGGGCGGGGGTAAACAATGAGCAGTTCTTC.

This rearrangement joins TRBV19 to TRBJ1-2, with D perhaps matching TRBD1 (5 bases). The CDR3 covers 13 residues. Germline CDR1 and CDR2: LNHDA and SQIVND (reference sequence). V was pared by 6 bases and J by 3 bases, with 11 bases between. CDR3 nucleotides: TGTGCCAGTAGGGAGGGGTGGGACTATGGCTACACCTTC. This codes for CASREGWDYGYTF.

The chain joins TRBV2 to TRBJ2-7; 8 bases match TRBD1. Germline loops: CDR1 SNHLY, CDR2 FYNNEI. The ends lost 7 bases at V and 4 bases at J; junction bases unmatched: 9. The CDR3 contains 14 residues. CDR3 sequence (DNA): TGTGCCAGCAAGCCTCAGGGGGCATCGTACGAGCAGTACTTC. Protein product: CASKPQGASYEQYF.

The chain couples TRBV28 to TRBJ1-5, with a weak D call TRBD1 (6 bases). Germline V CDR1 and CDR2: MDHEN, SYDVKM. The CDR3 totals 15 residues. Trimming removed 7 bases at V and 0 bases at J, with 13 bases between. This CDR3 reads CASKSQGYSNQPQHF. In DNA, the CDR3 is TGTGCCAGCAAATCACAGGGATATAGCAATCAGCCCCAGCATTTT.

V and J are TRBV28 and TRBJ2-5; TRBD2 matches 10 bases. The CDR3 totals 14 residues. Germline-derived CDR1 and CDR2 are MDHEN and SYDVKM. The V gene end was trimmed by 2 bases and the J gene end by 10 bases; junction bases not matched to a gene: 7. CDR3 loop: CASSLLSGGRDQYF. The CDR3 region has the DNA TGTGCCAGCAGTTTACTTAGCGGGGGGCGGGACCAGTACTTC.

This clone has only a few counts. J is TRBJ2-7 and V is TRBV9; TRBD1 aligns across 8 bases. The junction had 8 bases not matched to a gene; V was cut back by 0 bases and J by 6 bases. The germline CDR1 and CDR2 sequences are SGDLS and YYNGEE. The CDR3 consists of 15 residues. The CDR3 here is CASSVEGQAVGEQYF. The CDR3 DNA reads TGTGCCAGCAGCGTAGAGGGACAGGCCGTCGGCGAGCAGTACTTC.

The chain uses TRBV7-2 and TRBJ2-7, with a tentative D call TRBD2 (5 bases). In germline, CDR1 is SGHTA, CDR2 FQGNSA. The CDR3 extends over 16 amino acids. V dropped 1 base and J dropped 2 bases, with 15 bases sitting between them. This chain's CDR3 is CASSLVAGVATYEQYF. The CDR3 DNA follows: TGTGCCAGCAGCTTAGTGGCCGGGGTCGCAACCTACGAGCAGTACTTC.

This clone showed up just a few times. V is TRBV6-5 and J is TRBJ2-7, with D possibly matching TRBD1 (6 bases). There are 13 residues in the CDR3. Trimming took off 2 bases at V and 3 bases at J, with 8 bases between the two ends. CDR1 MNHEY and CDR2 SVGAGI come from the germline V gene. Here the CDR3 reads CASSYEQGYEQYF. The CDR3 nucleotides are TGTGCCAGCAGTTACGAACAGGGCTACGAGCAGTACTTC.

This clone was detected once. The V and J genes are TRBV7-2 and TRBJ2-5; D is uncertain. The CDR3 spans 14 residues. Germline lookup yields CDR1 SGHTA and CDR2 FQGNSA. The V end was cut by 2 bases, the J end by 2 bases, with 9 bases between. The CDR3 nucleotides are TGTGCCAGCAGCTTACTGGCGGCGCAAGAGACCCAGTACTTC. Residues: CASSLLAAQETQYF.